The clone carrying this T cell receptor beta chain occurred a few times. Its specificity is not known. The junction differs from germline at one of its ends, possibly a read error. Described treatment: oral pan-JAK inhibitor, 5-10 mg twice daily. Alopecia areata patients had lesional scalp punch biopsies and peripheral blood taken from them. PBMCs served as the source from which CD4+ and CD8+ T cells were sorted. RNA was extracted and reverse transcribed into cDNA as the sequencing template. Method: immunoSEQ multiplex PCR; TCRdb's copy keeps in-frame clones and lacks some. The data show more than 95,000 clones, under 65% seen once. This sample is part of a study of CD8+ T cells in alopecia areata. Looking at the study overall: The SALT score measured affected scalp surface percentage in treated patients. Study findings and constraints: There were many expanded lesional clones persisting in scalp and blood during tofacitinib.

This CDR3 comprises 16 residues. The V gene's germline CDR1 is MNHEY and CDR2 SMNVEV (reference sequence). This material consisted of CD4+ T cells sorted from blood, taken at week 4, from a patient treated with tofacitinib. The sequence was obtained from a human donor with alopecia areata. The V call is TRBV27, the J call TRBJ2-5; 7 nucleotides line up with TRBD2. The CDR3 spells CASRLYLGRGKETQYF. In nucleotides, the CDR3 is TGTGCCAGCAGGTTATATTTGGGGAGGGGTAAAGAGACCCAGTACTTC.